This T cell receptor (beta chain) was sequenced in a study of memory B cells and T cells in multiple sclerosis. Trimming at V came to 3 bases and at J to 5 bases, leaving 9 bases not matched to a gene. The CDR3 covers 15 residues. Germline loops: CDR1 SGHRS, CDR2 YFSETQ. Findings and limits, study-wide: Normalization was needed because clone-set size differences affected shared clonotype counts.

With regard to this clone: Its antigen is unknown.

The repertoire was sequenced with immunoSEQ multiplex PCR; TCRdb's copy has only in-frame clones and lacks some. The sample holds around 7,600 clones, roughly 64% seen once. V is TRBV5-1 and J is TRBJ2-7; TRBD1 matches at 9 bases. The source material was memory (CD45RO+) CD8+ T cells from blood. The origin of this receptor is a human donor with multiple sclerosis. In DNA form, the CDR3 reads TGCGCCAGCAGCTCGACCGGGACAGGGTTCCACGAGCAGTACTTC. Its protein product is CASSSTGTGFHEQYF.